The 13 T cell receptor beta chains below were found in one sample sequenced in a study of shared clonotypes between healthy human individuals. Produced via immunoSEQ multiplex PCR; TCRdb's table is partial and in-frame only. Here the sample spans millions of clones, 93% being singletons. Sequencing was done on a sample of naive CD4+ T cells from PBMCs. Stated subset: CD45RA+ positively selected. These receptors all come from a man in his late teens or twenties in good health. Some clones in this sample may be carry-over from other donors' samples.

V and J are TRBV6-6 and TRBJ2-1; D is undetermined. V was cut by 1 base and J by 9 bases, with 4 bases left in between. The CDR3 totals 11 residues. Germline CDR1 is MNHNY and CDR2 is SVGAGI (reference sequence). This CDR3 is CASSYLGEQFF. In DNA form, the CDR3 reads TGTGCCAGCAGTTACTTGGGTGAGCAGTTCTTC.

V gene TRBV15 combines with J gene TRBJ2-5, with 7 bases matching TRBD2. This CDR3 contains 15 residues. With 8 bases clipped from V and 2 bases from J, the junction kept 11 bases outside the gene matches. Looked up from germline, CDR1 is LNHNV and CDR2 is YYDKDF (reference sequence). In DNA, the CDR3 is TGTGCCACCTTAAGCAGGTGGGGGGGTCAAGAGACCCAGTACTTC. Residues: CATLSRWGGQETQYF.

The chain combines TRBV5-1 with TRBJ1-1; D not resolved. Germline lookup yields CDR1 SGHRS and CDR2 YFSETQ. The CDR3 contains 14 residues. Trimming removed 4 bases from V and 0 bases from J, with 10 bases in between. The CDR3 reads CASSPEGMNTEAFF. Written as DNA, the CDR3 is TGCGCCAGCAGCCCCGAAGGTATGAACACTGAAGCTTTCTTT.

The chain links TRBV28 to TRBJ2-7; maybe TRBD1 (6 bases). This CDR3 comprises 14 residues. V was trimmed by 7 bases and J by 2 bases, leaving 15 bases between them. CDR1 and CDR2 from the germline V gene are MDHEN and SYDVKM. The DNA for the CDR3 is TGTGCCAGCATCCCCCAGGGGACGGCCTACGAGCAGTACTTC. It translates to CASIPQGTAYEQYF.

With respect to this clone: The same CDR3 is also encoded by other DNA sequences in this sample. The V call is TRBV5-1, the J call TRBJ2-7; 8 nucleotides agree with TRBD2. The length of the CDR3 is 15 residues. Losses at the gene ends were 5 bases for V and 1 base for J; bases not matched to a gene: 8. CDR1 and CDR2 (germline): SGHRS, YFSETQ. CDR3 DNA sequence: TGCGCCAGCAGTCCCGGGGCTAGCGGGTCCTACGAGCAGTACTTC. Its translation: CASSPGASGSYEQYF.

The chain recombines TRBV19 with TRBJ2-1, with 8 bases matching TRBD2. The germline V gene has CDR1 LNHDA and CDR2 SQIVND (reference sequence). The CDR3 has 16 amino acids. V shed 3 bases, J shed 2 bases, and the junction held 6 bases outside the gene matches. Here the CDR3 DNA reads TGTGCCAGTAGTATGAACGGGAGGGGCGCCTACAATGAGCAGTTCTTC. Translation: CASSMNGRGAYNEQFF.

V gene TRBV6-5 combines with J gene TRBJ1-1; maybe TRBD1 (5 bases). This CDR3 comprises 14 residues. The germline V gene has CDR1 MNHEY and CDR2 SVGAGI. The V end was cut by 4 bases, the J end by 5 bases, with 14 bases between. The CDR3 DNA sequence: TGTGCCAGCAGTTTAGAAAGGGGTGGGACTGAAGCTTTCTTT. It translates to CASSLERGGTEAFF.

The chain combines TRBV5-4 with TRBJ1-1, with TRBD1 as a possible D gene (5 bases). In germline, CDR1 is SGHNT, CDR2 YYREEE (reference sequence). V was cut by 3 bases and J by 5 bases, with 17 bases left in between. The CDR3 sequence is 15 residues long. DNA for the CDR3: TGTGCCAGCAGCTGGGCAGGGTCCGGAGGAACTGAAGCTTTCTTT. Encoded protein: CASSWAGSGGTEAFF. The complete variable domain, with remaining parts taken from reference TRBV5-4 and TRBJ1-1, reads ETGVTQSPTHLIKTRGQQVTLRCSSQSGHNTVSWYQQALGQGPQFIFQYYREEENGRGNFPPRFSGLQFPNYSSELNVNALELDDSALYLCASSWAGSGGTEAFFGQGTRLTVV.

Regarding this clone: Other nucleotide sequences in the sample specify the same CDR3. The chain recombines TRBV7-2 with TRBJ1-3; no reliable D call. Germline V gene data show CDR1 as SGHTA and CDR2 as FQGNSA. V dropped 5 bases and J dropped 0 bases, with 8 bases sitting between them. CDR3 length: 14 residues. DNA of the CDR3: TGTGCCAGCAGCCCTAGGAGCTCTGGAAACACCATATATTTT. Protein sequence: CASSPRSSGNTIYF.

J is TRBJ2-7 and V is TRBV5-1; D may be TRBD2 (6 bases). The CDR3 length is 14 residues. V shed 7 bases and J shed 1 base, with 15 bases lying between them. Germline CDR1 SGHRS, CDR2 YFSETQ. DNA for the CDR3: TGCGCCAGCGCAAAGCGGGCCGTTTCCTACGAGCAGTACTTC. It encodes CASAKRAVSYEQYF.

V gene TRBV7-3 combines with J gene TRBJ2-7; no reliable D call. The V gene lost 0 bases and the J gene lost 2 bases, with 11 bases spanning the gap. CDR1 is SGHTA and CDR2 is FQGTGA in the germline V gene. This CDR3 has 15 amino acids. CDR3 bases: TGTGCCAGCAGCTTAACTCGGACGGAGACCTACGAGCAGTACTTC. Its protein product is CASSLTRTETYEQYF. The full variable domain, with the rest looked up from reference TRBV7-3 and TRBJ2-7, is GAGVSQTPSNKVTEKGKYVELRCDPISGHTALYWYRQSLGQGPEFLIYFQGTGAADDSGLPNDRFFAVRPEGSVSTLKIQRTERGDSAVYLCASSLTRTETYEQYFGPGTRLTVT.

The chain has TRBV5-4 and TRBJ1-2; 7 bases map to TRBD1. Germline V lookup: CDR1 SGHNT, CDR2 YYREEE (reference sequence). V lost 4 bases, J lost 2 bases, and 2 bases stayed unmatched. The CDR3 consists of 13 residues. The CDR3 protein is CASSVQGNYGYTF. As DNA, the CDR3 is TGTGCCAGCAGCGTACAGGGGAACTATGGCTACACCTTC.

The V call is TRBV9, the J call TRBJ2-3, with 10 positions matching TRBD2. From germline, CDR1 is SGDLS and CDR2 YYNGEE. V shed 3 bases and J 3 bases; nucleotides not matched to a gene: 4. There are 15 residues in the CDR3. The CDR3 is CASSASGSATDTQYF. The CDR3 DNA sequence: TGTGCCAGCAGCGCTAGCGGGAGTGCAACAGATACGCAGTATTTT.